The clone carrying this T cell receptor (beta chain) was counted a single time. No antigen is known for it. The table came from immunoSEQ multiplex PCR; TCRdb's copy has only in-frame clones and leaves some out. Of about 30,000 clones listed, roughly 81% are singletons. Tumor samples used roughly 17-55 mg of diced tissue. Trimming took 5 bases from V and 1 from J, leaving 12 bases between them. Germline V CDR1 and CDR2: MNHEY, SVGAGI. This CDR3 is 14 amino acids long. These data originate in a study of early stage breast cancer tumors. General study points: In about 90% of the 16 patients, blood comparison separated tumor from normal breast. Bulk DNA sequencing of unsorted cells missed chain pairing and markers.

The chain recombines TRBV6-5 with TRBJ2-7; D call uncertain. The source material was breast tumor tissue. This clonotype originated in a person younger than 45 with breast cancer. The CDR3 DNA reads as TGTGCCAGCAGTGAAGTAAACGGTTCCTACGAGCAGTACTTC. The encoded protein is CASSEVNGSYEQYF.